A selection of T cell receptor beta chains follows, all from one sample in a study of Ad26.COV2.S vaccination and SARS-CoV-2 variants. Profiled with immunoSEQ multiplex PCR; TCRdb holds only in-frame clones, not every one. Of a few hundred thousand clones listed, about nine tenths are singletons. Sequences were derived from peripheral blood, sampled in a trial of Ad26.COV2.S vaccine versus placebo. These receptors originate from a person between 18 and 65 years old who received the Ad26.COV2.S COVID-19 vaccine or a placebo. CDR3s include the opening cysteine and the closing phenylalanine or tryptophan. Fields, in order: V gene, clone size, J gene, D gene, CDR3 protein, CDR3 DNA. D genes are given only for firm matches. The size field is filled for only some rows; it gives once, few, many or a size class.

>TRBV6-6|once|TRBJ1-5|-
CASKYGTQIHQPQHF
TGTGCCAGCAAGTACGGGACCCAGATCCATCAGCCCCAGCATTTT
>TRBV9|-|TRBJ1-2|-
CASSVAVRTHTTYGYTF
TGTGCCAGCAGCGTAGCGGTTAGAACACACACCACCTATGGCTACACCTTC
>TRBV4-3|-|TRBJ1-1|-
CASSQGPRKGVTEAFF
TGCGCCAGCAGCCAAGGCCCCAGAAAAGGGGTGACTGAAGCTTTCTTT
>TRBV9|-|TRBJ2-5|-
CASSLGGEWAQYF
TGTGCCAGCAGTTTAGGGGGAGAATGGGCCCAGTACTTC
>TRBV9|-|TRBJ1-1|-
CASSFGLGNTEAFF
TGTGCCAGCTCGTTTGGGCTAGGGAACACTGAAGCTTTCTTT
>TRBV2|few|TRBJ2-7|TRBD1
CASNGQGLTYEQYF
TGTGCCAGCAACGGACAGGGGTTAACCTACGAGCAGTACTTC
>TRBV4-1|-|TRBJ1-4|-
CASSWTRETNEKLFF
TGCGCCAGCAGCTGGACGCGGGAAACTAATGAAAAACTGTTTTTT
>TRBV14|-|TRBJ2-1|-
CASSQGRGPRRDEQFF
TGTGCCAGCAGCCAAGGACGGGGGCCGCGGCGGGATGAGCAGTTCTTC
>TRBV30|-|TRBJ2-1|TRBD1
CAWSDHSSGTGENRIKNEQFF
TGTGCCTGGAGTGACCATTCTTCCGGGACAGGGGAAAATCGTATTAAGAATGAGCAGTTCTTC
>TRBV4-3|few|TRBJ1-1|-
CASSQLLWASEAFF
TGCGCCAGCAGCCAACTCCTGTGGGCCTCTGAAGCTTTCTTT
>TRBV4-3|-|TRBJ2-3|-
CASSQDHLARDTQYF
TGCGCCAGCAGCCAAGATCACCTAGCCAGAGATACGCAGTATTTT